This T cell receptor (beta chain) was identified during a study of identical twins. Findings of the study overall: Models underestimated out-of-frame TCR alpha sharing in monozygotic twins. Interpretation of the results relied on cross-sectional statistical analysis and not on following the same donors.

A note on this clonotype: Its specificity is unknown.

A universal primer site was incorporated via template switching, and the cDNA contained unique molecular identifiers. MiXCR, run by TCRdb on the 5' RACE reads, gives a single entry per CDR3 protein. The profile shows approximately 220,000 distinct CDR3 sequences, approximately 8% of them singletons. The V gene lost 2 bases and the J gene lost 2 bases, with 10 bases spanning the gap. Per the germline V gene, CDR1 is SGHRS and CDR2 is YFSETQ. The CDR3 sequence is 15 residues long. The same data also went into a second study, on yellow fever vaccine responses in identical twins.

The sequence derives from a young woman in good health. Sequencing input: CD8+ T cells sorted from blood. The gene calls are TRBV5-1 and TRBJ1-4; D unclear. The CDR3 nucleotides are TGCGCCAGCAGCTTATATAGGATGACTAATGAAAAACTGTTTTTT. Translating gives CASSLYRMTNEKLFF.